Detailed here is one TCR beta chain. Cohorts were assigned according to the clinical history that participants reported. The recovered donors of Cohort 3 showed two negative PCRs, clearance, or symptom resolution. Libraries were prepared by immunoSEQ multiplex PCR; TCRdb keeps only in-frame clonotypes and omits some of them. The sample shows roughly 300,000 clones, approximately 90% of them seen only once. Germline V gives CDR1 SGHRS, CDR2 YFSETQ. The V and J ends lost 9 bases and 4 bases, in that order; junction bases with no gene match: 13. This CDR3 contains 14 residues. The data were obtained in a study of blood T cell repertoires in COVID-19. Turning to the study itself: The United States, Italy and Spain provided the acute and convalescent COVID-19 samples. In each case, the material was cDNA or gDNA derived from T cells, B-cell-depleted T cells, or PBMCs.

The clonotype originates from a woman in her twenties or thirties who had recovered from COVID-19. The genes are TRBV5-1 and TRBJ2-7; TRBD1 aligns across 7 bases. Sequencing used PBMCs or T cells enriched from blood (not recorded which). CDR3 sequence (DNA): TGCGCCACCCGCGGAGACAGGGAGAGTTACGAGCAGTACTTC. Protein sequence: CATRGDRESYEQYF.